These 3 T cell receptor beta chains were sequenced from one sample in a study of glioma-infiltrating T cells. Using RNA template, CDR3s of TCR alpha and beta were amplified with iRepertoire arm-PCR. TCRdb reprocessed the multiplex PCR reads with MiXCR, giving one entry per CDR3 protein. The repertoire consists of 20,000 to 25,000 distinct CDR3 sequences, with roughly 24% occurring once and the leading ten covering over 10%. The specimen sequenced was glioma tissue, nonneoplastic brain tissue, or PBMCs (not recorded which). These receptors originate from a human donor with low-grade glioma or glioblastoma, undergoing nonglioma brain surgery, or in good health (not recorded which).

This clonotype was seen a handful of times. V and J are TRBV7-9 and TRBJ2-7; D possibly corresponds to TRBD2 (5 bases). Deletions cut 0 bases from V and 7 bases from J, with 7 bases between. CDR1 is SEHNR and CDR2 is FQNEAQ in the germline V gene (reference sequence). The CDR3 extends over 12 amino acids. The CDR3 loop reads CASSLAEVEQYF. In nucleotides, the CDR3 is TGTGCCAGCAGCTTAGCGGAGGTGGAGCAGTACTTC.

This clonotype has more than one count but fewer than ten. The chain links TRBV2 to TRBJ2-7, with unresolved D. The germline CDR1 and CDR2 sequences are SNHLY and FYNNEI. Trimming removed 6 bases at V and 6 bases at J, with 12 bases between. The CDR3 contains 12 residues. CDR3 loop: CASSLLRAEQYF. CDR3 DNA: TGTGCCAGCAGCCTGTTGAGAGCCGAGCAGTACTTC.

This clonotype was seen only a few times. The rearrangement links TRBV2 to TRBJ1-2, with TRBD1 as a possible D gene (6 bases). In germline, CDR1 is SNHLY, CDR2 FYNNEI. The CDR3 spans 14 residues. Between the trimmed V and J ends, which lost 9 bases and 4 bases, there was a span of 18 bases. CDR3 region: CARQVRGALYGYTF. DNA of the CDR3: TGTGCCAGACAGGTTCGGGGGGCCCTCTATGGCTACACCTTC. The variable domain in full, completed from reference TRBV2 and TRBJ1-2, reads EPEVTQTPSHQVTQMGQEVILRCVPISNHLYFYWYRQILGQKVEFLVSFYNNEISEKSEIFDDQFSVERPDGSNFTLKIRSTKLEDSAMYFCARQVRGALYGYTFGSGTRLTVV.